The 30 T cell receptor beta chains reported below all come from one sample, sequenced in a study of cytomegalovirus exposure and HLA in healthy donors. 13 Jbeta primers and 60 Vbeta primers were used for the PCR. This table comes from immunoSEQ multiplex PCR, and its TCRdb copy is limited to in-frame clones, with some not included. The table lists some 82,000 clones, less than 85% of them singletons. The sample comprised PBMCs. The receptors were gathered from a woman aged 45-60 years in good health and CMV-seronegative.

The J gene is TRBJ1-5, the V gene TRBV10-2; D not resolved. The CDR3 is 13 amino acids. Trimming took 2 bases from V and 7 from J, leaving 9 bases between them. CDR1 is WSHSY and CDR2 is SAAADI in the germline V gene. DNA for the CDR3: TGCGCCAGCAGTGAGGAGGGTAAACAGCCCCAGCATTTT. It specifies CASSEEGKQPQHF.

About this clone: The CDR3 ends on some other residue instead of the conserved phenylalanine or tryptophan, so this is likely a read error. The rearrangement joins TRBV6-1 to TRBJ1-1, with TRBD1 matching 8 bases. The V segment lost 4 bases and the J segment 10 bases; nucleotides outside the gene matches: 8. Germline V gene data show CDR1 as MNHNS and CDR2 as SASEGT. The CDR3 loop spans 13 amino acids. CDR3 in amino acids: CASSATGVGGAFV. Written as DNA, the CDR3 is TGTGCCAGCAGTGCGACAGGGGTGGGGGGAGCTTTCGTT.

This chain connects TRBV27 to TRBJ2-7; TRBD2 matches 9 bases. CDR3 length equals 15 residues. V was clipped by 1 base and J by 4 bases; unmatched bases: 5. The germline CDR1 and CDR2 sequences are MNHEY and SMNVEV (reference sequence). CDR3 sequence reads: CASSLYGGRAYEQYF. The CDR3 DNA sequence: TGTGCCAGCAGTTTATATGGCGGGAGGGCATACGAGCAGTACTTC.

The chain recombines TRBV27 with TRBJ2-3; 8 nucleotides agree with TRBD2. Germline CDR1 reads MNHEY; CDR2 reads SMNVEV (reference sequence). V shed 5 bases, J shed 5 bases, and the junction held 9 bases outside the gene matches. CDR3 length: 15 amino acids. CDR3 sequence: CASSPLFREGDTQYF. In nucleotides, the CDR3 is TGTGCCAGCAGTCCCCTCTTCCGGGAGGGAGATACGCAGTATTTT.

This chain links TRBV2 with TRBJ1-1; TRBD1 matches at 9 bases. In germline, CDR1 is SNHLY, CDR2 FYNNEI. After removal of 6 bases from V and 1 base from J, the junction contained 3 bases not matched to a gene. This CDR3 has 14 residues. The CDR3 loop reads CASRRGQGNTEAFF. The CDR3 region has the DNA TGTGCCAGCAGGCGGGGACAGGGGAACACTGAAGCTTTCTTT.

The chain is built from TRBV15 and TRBJ2-3, with D possibly being TRBD1 (6 bases). CDR1 and CDR2 from the germline V gene are LNHNV and YYDKDF (reference sequence). The CDR3 is 13 amino acids. V lost 8 bases and J lost 0, with 9 bases in between. This CDR3 reads CATRRGSTDTQYF. CDR3 sequence (DNA): TGTGCCACCCGAAGGGGGAGCACAGATACGCAGTATTTT.

This clone was observed a handful of times. The chain joins TRBV27 to TRBJ2-1, with 8 bases matching TRBD2. The CDR3 consists of 15 residues. The V gene's germline CDR1 is MNHEY and CDR2 SMNVEV (reference sequence). V lost 3 bases, J lost 8 bases, and 9 bases stayed unmatched. The CDR3 protein is CASSFWGLETDEQFF. In DNA, the CDR3 is TGTGCCAGCAGTTTTTGGGGACTAGAGACCGATGAGCAGTTCTTC.

This chain links TRBV6-5 with TRBJ2-7; TRBD2 matches 9 bases. V trimming: 0 bases; J trimming: 4 bases; junction bases outside the gene matches: 4. This CDR3 is built from 15 residues. CDR1 and CDR2 from the germline V gene are MNHEY and SVGAGI. For the CDR3, the DNA is TGTGCCAGCAGTTACTCGGGACTAGCTATATACGAGCAGTACTTC. It specifies CASSYSGLAIYEQYF.

The genes are TRBV4-2 and TRBJ1-1; possible D gene TRBD1, 5 bases. The V end lost 0 bases, the J end lost 2 bases, and 13 bases lay between the germline ends. CDR1 LGHNA and CDR2 YNFKEQ come from the germline V gene. This CDR3 comprises 16 residues. CDR3 in DNA: TGTGCCAGCAGCCAAGATTCGCCAGGGCAAAACACTGAAGCTTTCTTT. Its protein is CASSQDSPGQNTEAFF.

This chain uses TRBV7-2 with TRBJ1-6; unclear D gene. Germline values: CDR1 SGHTA, CDR2 FQGNSA. There are 16 residues in the CDR3. V was cut by 5 bases and J by 7 bases, with 18 bases left in between. The CDR3 region has the DNA TGTGCCAGCAGCCGCGGCAGCGGTATAGGAAATTCACCCCTCCACTTT. Amino acid sequence: CASSRGSGIGNSPLHF.

The V and J genes are TRBV27 and TRBJ1-5; TRBD1 matches 10 bases. CDR3 length equals 16 residues. Germline lookup yields CDR1 MNHEY and CDR2 SMNVEV (reference sequence). V lost 6 bases and J lost 4; bases outside the gene matches: 9. The CDR3 DNA sequence: TGTGCCAGCAGACCTGACAGGGGGCGCGGGAATCAGCCCCAGCATTTT. Encoded protein: CASRPDRGRGNQPQHF.

The rearrangement uses TRBV27 and TRBJ1-2, with TRBD1 identical over 10 bases. The V gene end was trimmed by 5 bases and the J gene end by 7 bases; junction bases not matched to a gene: 4. The CDR3 extends over 13 amino acids. Germline V gives CDR1 MNHEY, CDR2 SMNVEV (reference sequence). CDR3 sequence: CASSPTGGLGYTF. The CDR3 region has the DNA TGTGCCAGCAGTCCGACAGGGGGCCTTGGCTACACCTTC.

V gene TRBV7-2 combines with J gene TRBJ1-2; the D is unclear. The CDR3 has 16 residues. CDR1 is SGHTA and CDR2 is FQGNSA in the germline V gene. V shed 5 bases and J shed 7 bases, with 23 bases lying between them. The CDR3 is CASSKGMRELDVGYTF. The CDR3 DNA is TGTGCCAGCAGCAAAGGGATGAGGGAACTGGATGTTGGCTACACCTTC.

CDR3 in DNA: TGTGCCAGCAGCCCGACCGCCCGGGACACGAACACTGAAGCTTTCTTT. It is translated as CASSPTARDTNTEAFF. The genes are TRBV5-4 and TRBJ1-1; D possibly corresponds to TRBD1 (6 bases). The V end was cut by 4 bases, the J end by 1 base, with 17 bases between. The CDR3 is 16 amino acids. Germline values: CDR1 SGHNT, CDR2 YYREEE (reference sequence).

V usage is TRBV10-3 and J usage is TRBJ2-1, with D tentatively TRBD2 (6 bases). There are 15 residues in the CDR3. Germline-derived CDR1 and CDR2 are ENHRY and SYGVKD. The V end lost 5 bases, the J end lost 6 bases, and 17 bases lay between the germline ends. The CDR3 loop is CAISLDGSTGNEQFF. CDR3 DNA: TGTGCCATCAGTCTTGACGGGAGTACCGGCAATGAGCAGTTCTTC.

This clone was detected only once. The chain carries TRBV6-1 and TRBJ2-1; D not certain. Trimming removed 1 base at V and 4 bases at J, with 14 bases between. Germline loops: CDR1 MNHNS, CDR2 SASEGT. This CDR3 contains 16 residues. The CDR3 DNA reads as TGTGCCAGCAGTGAAGGGATGGGCAGAGCATACAATGAGCAGTTCTTC. This translates into CASSEGMGRAYNEQFF.

This clone appeared once. CDR3 protein: CASSLGLLGDRVYYEQYF. In DNA, the CDR3 is TGCGCCAGCAGCTTGGGGCTGCTGGGGGACAGGGTCTACTACGAGCAGTACTTC. The chain couples TRBV5-1 to TRBJ2-7; 9 nucleotides match TRBD1. With V trimmed by 0 bases and J by 3 bases, 13 bases remained unmatched. CDR3 length: 18 amino acids. Germline values: CDR1 SGHRS, CDR2 YFSETQ.

The gene calls are TRBV18 and TRBJ2-5; D remains ambiguous. Between the trimmed V and J ends, which lost 2 bases and 3 bases, there was a span of 7 bases. The CDR3 runs to 13 residues. In germline, CDR1 is KGHSH, CDR2 LQKENI. The DNA of the CDR3 is TGTGCCAGCTCACCATCGGGTAAAGAGACCCAGTACTTC. This codes for CASSPSGKETQYF.

The chain combines TRBV11-3 with TRBJ2-7; 9 nucleotides agree with TRBD1. The J segment lost 2 bases and the V segment lost 4 bases, leaving 6 bases of the junction unmatched. The CDR3 totals 15 residues. CDR1 is SGHNT, CDR2 YENEEA, per germline. The CDR3 region has the DNA TGTGCCAGCAGCTCTGGGGACAGGGATACCTACGAGCAGTACTTC. It specifies CASSSGDRDTYEQYF.

The V gene is TRBV19, the J gene TRBJ1-6; no clear D. V lost 3 bases, J lost 5 bases, and 14 bases lay in between. The CDR3 consists of 16 residues. Germline V gene data show CDR1 as LNHDA and CDR2 as SQIVND (reference sequence). The CDR3 DNA reads as TGTGCCAGTAGTATTGGGTTCGGGGTAGATAATTCACCCCTCCACTTT. This translates into CASSIGFGVDNSPLHF.

V usage is TRBV7-3 and J usage is TRBJ2-3, with 9 bases fitting TRBD2. This CDR3 comprises 16 residues. Trimming at V came to 5 bases and at J to 2 bases, leaving 8 bases not matched to a gene. Germline CDR1 and CDR2: SGHTA and FQGTGA. The CDR3 DNA reads as TGTGCCAGCAGCCTTGGTGCGGGAGGGAACACAGATACGCAGTATTTT. Protein product: CASSLGAGGNTDTQYF. Using reference TRBV7-3 and TRBJ2-3 for the parts outside the CDR3, the full variable domain is GAGVSQTPSNKVTEKGKYVELRCDPISGHTALYWYRQSLGQGPEFLIYFQGTGAADDSGLPNDRFFAVRPEGSVSTLKIQRTERGDSAVYLCASSLGAGGNTDTQYFGPGTRLTVL.

This clone appeared once. This chain connects TRBV7-8 to TRBJ1-5; tentative D call: TRBD1 (6 bases). This CDR3 has 14 amino acids. Looked up from germline, CDR1 is SGHVS and CDR2 is FQNEAQ. V lost 5 bases, J lost 7 bases, and 15 bases lay in between. CDR3 DNA sequence: TGTGCCAGCAGCCCCGACAGGATAGGCCAGCCCCAGCATTTT. Residues: CASSPDRIGQPQHF.

This clone was picked up one time. The V call is TRBV6-1, the J call TRBJ1-2; maybe TRBD1 (5 bases). V was shortened by 1 base and J by 6 bases, with 9 bases between the two germline ends. The germline gives CDR1 MNHNS, CDR2 SASEGT. The CDR3 consists of 13 residues. CDR3: CASSEGWGDGYTF. CDR3 sequence (DNA): TGTGCCAGCAGTGAAGGGTGGGGCGATGGCTACACCTTC.

The chain's CDR3 is CAISEDGVGNQPQHF. For the CDR3, the DNA is TGTGCCATCAGTGAGGACGGGGTGGGGAATCAGCCCCAGCATTTT. V and J are TRBV10-3 and TRBJ1-5; no clear D. CDR3 length: 15 residues. V was trimmed by 2 bases and J by 4 bases, leaving 12 bases between them. Per the germline V gene, CDR1 is ENHRY and CDR2 is SYGVKD.

This chain joins TRBV7-9 and TRBJ1-2; D gene unclear. The CDR3 contains 16 residues. From germline, CDR1 is SEHNR and CDR2 FQNEAQ (reference sequence). V was shortened by 0 bases and J by 4 bases, with 15 bases between the two germline ends. The CDR3 sequence is CASSLAESLNRYGYTF. The DNA of the CDR3 is TGTGCCAGCAGCTTAGCGGAGAGCCTGAATCGCTATGGCTACACCTTC.

The chain employs TRBV5-1 and TRBJ1-1; D uncertain. V was cut by 4 bases and J by 0 bases, with 13 bases left in between. CDR3 length: 15 amino acids. Germline CDR1 reads SGHRS; CDR2 reads YFSETQ. The CDR3 bases are TGCGCCAGCAGCGTCAACGCGGGGATGAACACTGAAGCTTTCTTT. As protein: CASSVNAGMNTEAFF.

The chain carries TRBV6-5 and TRBJ1-4; D remains ambiguous. V was clipped by 3 bases and J by 6 bases, with 11 bases between them. This CDR3 has 14 residues. Germline loops: CDR1 MNHEY, CDR2 SVGAGI. CDR3 bases: TGTGCCAGCAGTTATTGGGCCACCGATGAAAAACTGTTTTTT. It specifies CASSYWATDEKLFF.

CDR3 in DNA: TGTGCCAGCAGTTACGCCAGGGAAGGCACTGAAGCTTTCTTT. Amino acids: CASSYAREGTEAFF. The chain uses TRBV6-5 and TRBJ1-1; the D gene is possibly TRBD1 (5 bases). The CDR3 runs 14 residues. Trimming removed 2 bases from V and 4 bases from J, with 11 bases in between. Germline V lookup: CDR1 MNHEY, CDR2 SVGAGI.

This clone has a handful of counts. CDR3 nucleotides: TGTGCCAGTAGTATAGGCGCAGGAATGAACACTGAAGCTTTCTTT. Its translation is CASSIGAGMNTEAFF. The chain carries TRBV19 and TRBJ1-1, with D hard to call. The CDR3 contains 15 residues. CDR1 and CDR2 from the germline V gene are LNHDA and SQIVND (reference sequence). V dropped 1 base and J dropped 0 bases, with 9 bases sitting between them.

As DNA, the CDR3 is TGTGCCAGCAACCCGACGACAGGGCTGAGTCAGCCCCAGCATTTT. Encoded protein: CASNPTTGLSQPQHF. The genes are TRBV28 and TRBJ1-5, with TRBD1 matching over 7 bases. This CDR3 contains 15 residues. The V segment lost 7 bases and the J segment 6 bases; nucleotides outside the gene matches: 12. CDR1 is MDHEN and CDR2 is SYDVKM in the germline V gene.